This entry is about one TCR beta chain. Original processing methods: The authors estimated nucleated cell counts from reference gene primer amplification. Method: immunoSEQ multiplex PCR; TCRdb's copy keeps in-frame clones and lacks some. That table furnishes V, J and clone size, whereas the DNA furnished D and trimming. The top ten clones hold under 4.5% of a sample with 120,000 or so clones, about 80% of them seen once. CDR1 is MNHNS and CDR2 is SASEGT in the germline V gene. This CDR3 spans 16 amino acids. The J segment lost 6 bases and the V segment lost 3 bases, leaving 10 bases of the junction unmatched. This record comes from a study of blood T cell repertoires in COVID-19. Study-level information: Samples came from the United States, Italy and Spain, spanning acute and convalescent COVID-19. T cells, B-cell-depleted T cells, or PBMCs supplied cDNA or gDNA.

Sequenced material: peripheral blood. The chain carries TRBV6-1 and TRBJ2-2; TRBD1 matches at 7 bases. This clonotype was obtained from a woman aged 45-60 years with acute or convalescent COVID-19. The CDR3 sequence is CASSEPGQRVPGELFF. CDR3 bases: TGTGCCAGCAGTGAGCCGGGACAGCGAGTCCCCGGGGAGCTGTTTTTT.